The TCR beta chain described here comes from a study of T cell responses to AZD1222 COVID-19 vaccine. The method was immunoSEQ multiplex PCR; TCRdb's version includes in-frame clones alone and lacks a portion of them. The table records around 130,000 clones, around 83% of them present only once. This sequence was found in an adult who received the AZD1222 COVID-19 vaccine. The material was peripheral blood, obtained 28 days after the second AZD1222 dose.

The CDR3 protein is CASSLTADNSPLHF. Written as DNA, the CDR3 is TGCGCCAGCAGCTTGACAGCTGATAATTCACCCCTCCACTTT. The V call is TRBV5-1, the J call TRBJ1-6, with unresolved D. Germline lookup yields CDR1 SGHRS and CDR2 YFSETQ. CDR3 length equals 14 residues. Trimming cost V 1 base and J 5 bases, with 7 bases left between them. The full variable domain, its missing parts supplied by reference TRBV5-1 and TRBJ1-6, is KAGVTQTPRYLIKTRGQQVTLSCSPISGHRSVSWYQQTPGQGLQFLFEYFSETQRNKGNFPGRFSGRQFSNSRSEMNVSTLELGDSALYLCASSLTADNSPLHFGNGTRLTVT.